This T cell receptor beta chain was documented in a study of blood T cells in healthy people across ages. Primers used in a second PCR of about 7 to 11 cycles were a sample-barcoded 5' primer and a J-beta primer mix. There were at least 3 million CDR3-containing paired-end reads obtained from each sample. Each CDR3 protein is one row after TCRdb ran MiXCR on the 5' RACE reads. The repertoire includes roughly 800,000 distinct CDR3 sequences, about three fifths of them detected once, and around 22% sits in the top ten. Study conclusions and caveats: Expanded clonotype changes were possibly confounded by unknown donor CMV status.

Germline V gene sequence: CDR1 DFQATT, CDR2 SNEGSKA (reference sequence). There are 15 residues in the CDR3. V shed 5 bases and J 3 bases; nucleotides not matched to a gene: 7. As for this clonotype: Its antigen is unidentified.

The J gene is TRBJ2-3, the V gene TRBV20-1; the match to TRBD2 covers 11 bases. The clonotype was recovered from a man aged 25-40 years in good health. The sequenced sample consisted of blood. In DNA form, the CDR3 reads TGCAGTGCTGAAAAACTAGCGGGGGAAACAGATACGCAGTATTTT. Protein sequence: CSAEKLAGETDTQYF.